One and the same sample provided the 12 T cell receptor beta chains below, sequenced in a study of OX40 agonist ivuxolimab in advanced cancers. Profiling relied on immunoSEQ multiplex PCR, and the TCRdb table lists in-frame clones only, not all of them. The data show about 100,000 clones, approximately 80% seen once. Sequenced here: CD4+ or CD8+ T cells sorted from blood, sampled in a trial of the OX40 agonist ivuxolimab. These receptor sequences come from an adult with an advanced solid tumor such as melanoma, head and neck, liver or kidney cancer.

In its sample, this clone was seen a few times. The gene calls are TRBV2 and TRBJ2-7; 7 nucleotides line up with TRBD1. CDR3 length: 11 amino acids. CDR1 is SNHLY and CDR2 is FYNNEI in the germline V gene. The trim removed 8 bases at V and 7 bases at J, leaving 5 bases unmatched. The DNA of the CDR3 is TGTGCCAGCCCGAGGGGGCAGGAGCAGTACTTC. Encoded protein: CASPRGQEQYF.

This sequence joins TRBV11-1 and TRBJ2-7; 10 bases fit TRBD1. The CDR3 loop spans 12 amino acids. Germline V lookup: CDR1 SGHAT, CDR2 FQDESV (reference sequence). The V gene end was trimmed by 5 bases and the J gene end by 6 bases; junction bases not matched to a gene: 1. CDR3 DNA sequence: TGTGCCAGCAGCCGGGACAGGGGCGAGCAGTACTTC. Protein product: CASSRDRGEQYF.

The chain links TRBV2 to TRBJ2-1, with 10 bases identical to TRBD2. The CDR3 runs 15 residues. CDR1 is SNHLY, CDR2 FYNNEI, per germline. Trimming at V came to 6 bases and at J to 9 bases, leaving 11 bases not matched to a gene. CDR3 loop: CASRVASGSPGEQFF. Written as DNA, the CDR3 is TGTGCCAGCAGAGTTGCTAGCGGGAGCCCCGGTGAGCAGTTCTTC.

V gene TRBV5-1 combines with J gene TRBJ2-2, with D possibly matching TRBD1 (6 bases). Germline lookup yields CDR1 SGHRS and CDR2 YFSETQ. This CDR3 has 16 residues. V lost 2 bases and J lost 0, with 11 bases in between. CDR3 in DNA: TGCGCCAGCAGCTTAAGACAGGCTTCGAACACCGGGGAGCTGTTTTTT. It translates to CASSLRQASNTGELFF.

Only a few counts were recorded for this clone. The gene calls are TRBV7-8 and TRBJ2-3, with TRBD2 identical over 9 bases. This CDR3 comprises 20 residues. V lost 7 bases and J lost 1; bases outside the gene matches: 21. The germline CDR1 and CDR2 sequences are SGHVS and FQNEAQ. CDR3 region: CASKAGRIAGATYRTDTQYF. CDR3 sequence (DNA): TGTGCCAGCAAAGCAGGGAGGATAGCGGGGGCCACGTATCGCACAGATACGCAGTATTTT. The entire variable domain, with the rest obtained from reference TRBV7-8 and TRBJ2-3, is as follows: GAGVSQSPRYKVAKRGQDVALRCDPISGHVSLFWYQQALGQGPEFLTYFQNEAQLDKSGLPSDRFFAERPEGSVSTLKIQRTQQEDSAVYLCASKAGRIAGATYRTDTQYFGPGTRLTVL.

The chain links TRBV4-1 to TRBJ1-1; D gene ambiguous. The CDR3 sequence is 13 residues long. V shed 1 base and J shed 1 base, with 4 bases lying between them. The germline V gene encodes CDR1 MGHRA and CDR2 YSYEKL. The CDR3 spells CASSQARNTEAFF. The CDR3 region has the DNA TGCGCCAGCAGCCAAGCGAGGAACACTGAAGCTTTCTTT.

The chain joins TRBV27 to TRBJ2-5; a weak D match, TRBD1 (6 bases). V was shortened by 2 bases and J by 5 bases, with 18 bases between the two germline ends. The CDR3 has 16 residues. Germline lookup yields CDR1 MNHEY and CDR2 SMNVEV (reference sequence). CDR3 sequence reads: CASSLVSGTIPETQYF. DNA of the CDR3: TGTGCCAGCAGTTTAGTTTCAGGGACAATACCGGAGACCCAGTACTTC.

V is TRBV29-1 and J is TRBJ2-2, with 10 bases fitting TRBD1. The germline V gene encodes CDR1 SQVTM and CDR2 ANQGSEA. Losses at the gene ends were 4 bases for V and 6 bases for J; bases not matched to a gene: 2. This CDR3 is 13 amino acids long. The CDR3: CSVVTGGPGELFF. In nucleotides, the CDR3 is TGCAGCGTTGTGACAGGGGGCCCCGGGGAGCTGTTTTTT.

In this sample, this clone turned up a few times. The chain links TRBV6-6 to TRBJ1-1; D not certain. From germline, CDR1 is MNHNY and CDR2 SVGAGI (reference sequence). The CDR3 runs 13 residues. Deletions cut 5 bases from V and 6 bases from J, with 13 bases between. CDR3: CASSPRTGAEAFF. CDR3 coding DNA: TGTGCCAGCAGTCCCAGGACCGGTGCTGAAGCTTTCTTT.

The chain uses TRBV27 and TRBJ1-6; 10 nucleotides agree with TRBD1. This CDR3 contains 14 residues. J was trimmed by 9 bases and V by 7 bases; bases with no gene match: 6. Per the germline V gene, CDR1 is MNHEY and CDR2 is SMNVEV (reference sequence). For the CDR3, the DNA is TGTGCCAGCACCCGGACAGGGGGTAGTTCACCCCTCCACTTT. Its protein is CASTRTGGSSPLHF.

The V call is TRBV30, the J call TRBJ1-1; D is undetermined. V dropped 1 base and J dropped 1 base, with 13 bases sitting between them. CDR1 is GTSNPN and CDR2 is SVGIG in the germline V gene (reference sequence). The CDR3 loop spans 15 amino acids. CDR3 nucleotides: TGTGCCTGGAGTGGGTTTGGAGGCCCGAACACTGAAGCTTTCTTT. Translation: CAWSGFGGPNTEAFF. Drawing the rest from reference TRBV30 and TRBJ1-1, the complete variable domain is SQTIHQWPATLVQPVGSPLSLECTVEGTSNPNLYWYRQAAGRGLQLLFYSVGIGQISSEVPQNLSASRPQDRQFILSSKKLLLSDSGFYLCAWSGFGGPNTEAFFGQGTRLTVV.

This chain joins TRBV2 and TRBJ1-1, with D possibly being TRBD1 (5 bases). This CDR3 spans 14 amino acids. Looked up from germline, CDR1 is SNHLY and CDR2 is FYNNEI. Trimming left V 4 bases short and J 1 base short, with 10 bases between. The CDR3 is CASSGRGGNTEAFF. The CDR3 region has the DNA TGTGCCAGCAGTGGGCGGGGCGGGAACACTGAAGCTTTCTTT.